The rows below give T cell receptor beta chains drawn from one sample of a study of ipilimumab plus nivolumab after autologous stem cell transplantation. The method was immunoSEQ multiplex PCR; TCRdb's version includes in-frame clones alone and lacks a portion of them. The table has over 10,000 clones, around 63% seen once; the top ten hold 25% to 35%. The material sequenced was PBMCs, taken in a trial of ipilimumab plus nivolumab as post-transplant consolidation. The source is a male donor with diffuse large B-cell lymphoma. Each CDR3 is given with its conserved first and last residue. The D gene is left open where the match is weak. Size tells how often a clone was seen (once, few, many) or the class of an expanded clone, and some rows leave it out.

clone_size j_call v_call d_call cdr3_aa cdr3_nt
- TRBJ2-7 TRBV7-8 TRBD2 CASSQDGLARLYEQYF TGCGCCAGCAGCCAGGACGGACTAGCGAGACTCTACGAGCAGTACTTC
- TRBJ2-7 TRBV5-1 - CASSFGRSDEQYF TGCGCCAGCAGCTTCGGCAGGTCCGACGAGCAGTACTTC
- TRBJ2-2 TRBV11-1 - CASSLEGLRRTGELFF TGTGCCAGCAGCTTGGAGGGGCTCCGACGCACCGGGGAGCTGTTTTTT
- TRBJ1-1 TRBV6-5 - CASSPRGVEAFF TGTGCCAGCAGTCCGAGAGGTGTGGAAGCTTTCTTT
once TRBJ2-1 TRBV11-3 - CASSLAPEIGPYNEQFF TGTGCCAGCAGCTTAGCCCCAGAGATAGGTCCCTACAATGAGCAGTTCTTC
few TRBJ2-7 TRBV11-3 - CASRPSDSYEQYF TGTGCCAGCAGGCCTAGCGACTCCTACGAGCAGTACTTC
- TRBJ2-1 TRBV9 - CASGADTYNEQFF TGTGCCAGCGGCGCGGATACCTACAATGAGCAGTTCTTC
- TRBJ1-2 TRBV7-8 TRBD1 CASSLTGGPGYTF TGTGCCAGCAGCTTAACAGGGGGCCCTGGCTACACCTTC
once TRBJ1-1 TRBV29-1 - CSVEVNSQAFF TGCAGCGTTGAAGTTAATAGTCAGGCTTTCTTT
few TRBJ1-1 TRBV4-3 - CASSQQPKQNTEAFF TGCGCCAGCAGCCAACAACCTAAACAGAACACTGAAGCTTTCTTT
- TRBJ2-2 TRBV14 - CASSQPWTILVAGELFF TGTGCCAGCAGCCAACCCTGGACTATCCTAGTTGCCGGGGAGCTGTTTTTT
- TRBJ1-1 TRBV11-2 - CASSLVGPTEAFF TGTGCCAGCAGCTTAGTGGGGCCCACTGAAGCTTTCTTT
- TRBJ2-5 TRBV18 - CASSPQETQYF TGTGCCAGCTCACCTCAAGAGACCCAGTACTTC
few TRBJ2-2 TRBV19 TRBD2 CASSIASGAAGELFF TGTGCCAGTAGTATCGCTAGCGGGGCCGCCGGGGAGCTGTTTTTT
medium-sized TRBJ2-7 TRBV6-1 - CASSGGTFPYEQYF TGTGCCAGCAGTGGGGGGACCTTTCCCTACGAGCAGTACTTC
- TRBJ2-2 TRBV5-1 TRBD2 CASSLIGSGGIGTGELFF TGCGCCAGCAGCTTGATAGGTAGCGGGGGGATCGGCACCGGGGAGCTGTTTTTT
medium-sized TRBJ2-2 TRBV7-7 - CASSLIVGVTGELFF TGTGCCAGCAGCTTAATTGTGGGGGTAACCGGGGAGCTGTTTTTT
- TRBJ2-1 TRBV7-2 TRBD2 CASIRTSGLNEQFF TGTGCCAGCATCAGGACTAGCGGGTTAAATGAGCAGTTCTTC
- TRBJ2-7 TRBV7-9 - CASSLAGSSYEQYF TGTGCCAGCAGCTTAGCGGGCAGCTCCTACGAGCAGTACTTC
- TRBJ1-1 TRBV13 - CASSLLGAGNTEAFF TGTGCCAGCAGCTTGTTGGGAGCGGGGAACACTGAAGCTTTCTTT
many TRBJ2-2 TRBV5-1 - CASSLATGTGELFF TGCGCCAGCAGCTTGGCCACGGGGACCGGGGAGCTGTTTTTT
- TRBJ2-3 TRBV27 - CASSLSFGLIIQDTQYF TGTGCCAGCAGTTTATCGTTCGGACTAATAATTCAAGATACGCAGTATTTT
- TRBJ1-1 TRBV19 TRBD1 CASSDTGGYTEAFF TGTGCCAGTAGTGACACAGGGGGCTACACTGAAGCTTTCTTT
- TRBJ1-4 TRBV7-9 TRBD1 CASSSSGGKEKLFF TGTGCCAGCAGCTCCTCAGGGGGCAAGGAAAAACTGTTTTTT
- TRBJ2-7 TRBV5-6 TRBD2 CASSLASGSEQYF TGTGCCAGCAGCTTGGCTAGCGGAAGCGAGCAGTACTTC
- TRBJ2-3 TRBV6-6 - CASSYRSSLATQYF TGTGCCAGCAGTTACCGGTCGAGTCTAGCTACGCAGTATTTT
- TRBJ2-7 TRBV21-1 - CASSKRPNYEQYF TGTGCCAGCAGCAAAAGGCCTAACTACGAGCAGTACTTC
- TRBJ2-7 TRBV2 - CASTPGSEQYF TGTGCCAGCACCCCTGGGAGCGAGCAGTACTTC
- TRBJ2-7 TRBV25-1 - CASSQGPGISYEQYF TGTGCCAGCAGTCAGGGGCCGGGGATCTCCTACGAGCAGTACTTC
- TRBJ2-7 TRBV13 - CASSLEGAYEQYF TGTGCCAGCAGCTTAGAAGGGGCCTACGAGCAGTACTTC
many TRBJ2-5 TRBV11-3 - CASSGQGFETQYF TGTGCCAGCAGCGGTCAGGGGTTCGAGACCCAGTACTTC
- TRBJ2-7 TRBV7-8 TRBD1 CASSGGTGGHEQYF TGTGCCAGCAGCGGGGGGACAGGGGGGCACGAGCAGTACTTC
- TRBJ2-4 TRBV27 - CASSPMTGYTIQYF TGTGCCAGCAGTCCGATGACAGGCTATACCATTCAGTACTTC
- TRBJ2-3 TRBV9 TRBD2 CASSVVDREGVQYF TGTGCCAGCAGCGTAGTTGATAGGGAGGGAGTGCAGTATTTT
- TRBJ2-3 TRBV7-2 - CASSLVWVPTDTQYF TGTGCCAGCAGCTTAGTCTGGGTACCAACAGATACGCAGTATTTT
- TRBJ2-7 TRBV7-8 TRBD1 CASSTGTGASSYEQYF TGTGCTAGCAGCACCGGGACAGGTGCTAGCTCCTACGAGCAGTACTTC
few TRBJ1-1 TRBV7-6 - CASSLGAATNTEAFF TGTGCCAGCAGCTTAGGGGCGGCCACCAACACTGAAGCTTTCTTT
- TRBJ2-5 TRBV6-5 - CASSYSKPGQETQYF TGTGCCAGCAGTTACTCGAAGCCAGGCCAAGAGACCCAGTACTTC
- TRBJ2-1 TRBV19 - CASSTLAAPDLHEQFF TGTGCCAGTAGTACGTTAGCGGCCCCTGACTTGCATGAGCAGTTCTTC
- TRBJ2-3 TRBV30 - CAWSVWGTENWNTQYF TGTGCCTGGAGTGTATGGGGTACCGAAAATTGGAATACGCAGTATTTT
- TRBJ1-1 TRBV18 - CASSPLGVTNTEAFF TGTGCCAGCTCACCTTTGGGGGTAACGAACACTGAAGCTTTCTTT
few TRBJ2-2 TRBV5-6 - CASSLGGSTGELFF TGTGCCAGCAGCTTGGGCGGTTCAACCGGGGAGCTGTTTTTT
- TRBJ1-1 TRBV19 - CASVTLGTEAFF TGTGCCAGTGTTACCTTGGGTACTGAAGCTTTCTTT
- TRBJ1-5 TRBV11-2 - CASSSHRQGNQPQHF TGTGCCAGCAGCTCGCATAGACAGGGCAATCAGCCCCAGCATTTT
- TRBJ2-5 TRBV6-5 TRBD2 CASSYSERGGPETQYF TGTGCCAGCAGTTACTCGGAGCGGGGGGGCCCGGAGACCCAGTACTTC
- TRBJ1-2 TRBV5-1 - CASSLEGVGGRGYTF TGCGCCAGCAGCTTGGAAGGTGTGGGGGGCCGTGGCTACACCTTC
medium-sized TRBJ2-5 TRBV19 - CASSMNTQTQYF TGTGCCAGTAGTATGAATACACAGACCCAGTACTTC
- TRBJ2-7 TRBV5-1 - CASSMDRPPSYEQYF TGCGCCAGCAGCATGGACAGACCGCCCTCCTACGAGCAGTACTTC
- TRBJ2-5 TRBV9 TRBD2 CASSVVGSGGGTQYF TGTGCCAGCAGCGTAGTGGGTAGCGGGGGCGGGACCCAGTACTTC
medium-sized TRBJ2-1 TRBV4-1 TRBD1 CASSPVRDRSNEQFF TGCGCCAGCAGCCCGGTTCGGGACAGGAGCAATGAGCAGTTCTTC
- TRBJ2-3 TRBV7-8 TRBD2 CASSLSGLAGGRDTQYF TGTGCCAGCAGCTTATCAGGACTAGCGGGAGGGCGGGATACGCAGTATTTT
- TRBJ1-1 TRBV7-8 - CASSLGGAGSNTEAFF TGTGCCAGCAGCTTAGGGGGCGCAGGCTCGAACACTGAAGCTTTCTTT
medium-sized TRBJ2-1 TRBV25-1 TRBD1 CASAPGQGRNEQFF TGTGCCAGCGCACCGGGACAGGGGCGGAATGAGCAGTTCTTC
- TRBJ2-3 TRBV11-2 TRBD2 CASSFLAGGFTDTQYF TGTGCCAGCAGCTTCTTGGCGGGAGGGTTCACAGATACGCAGTATTTT
- TRBJ1-5 TRBV7-9 - CASSLDETAYNQPQHF TGTGCCAGCAGCTTAGATGAGACAGCCTACAATCAGCCCCAGCATTTT